This TCR beta chain was profiled in a study of T-cell reconstitution after alpha-beta-depleted transplantation in children. Study results and limitations: Newly produced T cells mostly accounted for T-cell counts and diversity one year post-transplant. Reported findings indicate that, about two months after transplant, alpha-beta T cells came from several hundred expanded clones, which were derived from non-depleted graft cells.

CDR1 and CDR2 (germline): LGHNA, YNFKEQ. The CDR3 extends over 17 amino acids. The junction had 13 bases not matched to a gene; V was cut back by 4 bases and J by 4 bases. On this clonotype itself: Its target is unknown.

The TCRbeta library was prepared with unique molecular identifiers. One entry per CDR3 protein results from TCRdb running MiXCR on the PCR reads. The sample lists 200,000 to 250,000 distinct CDR3 sequences, under 30% occurring once. Sequenced here: PBMCs, sampled before TCRalphabeta/CD19-depleted stem cell transplant. The clonotype was recovered from a girl aged 2-10 years with Fanconi anemia, due to receive a stem cell transplant. This sequence joins TRBV4-2 and TRBJ2-5; 9 nucleotides agree with TRBD2. The CDR3 loop is CASSPVAGGPWPETQYF. The CDR3 nucleotides are TGTGCCAGCAGCCCTGTGGCGGGGGGGCCCTGGCCAGAGACCCAGTACTTC.